These 21 T cell receptor beta chains were all obtained from the same sample, sequenced in a study of blood T cells in healthy people across ages. PCR was performed a second time for roughly 7 to 12 cycles using a sample-barcoded 5' primer and a J-beta primer mix. A single record per CDR3 protein comes from TCRdb applying MiXCR to the 5' RACE reads. The sample contains about 1.4 million distinct CDR3 sequences, roughly 60% of which appear only once. Sequencing was carried out using blood. These receptors were taken from a man younger than 35 in good health.

The genes are TRBV4-1 and TRBJ2-7; 8 bases agree with TRBD1. Per the germline V gene, CDR1 is MGHRA and CDR2 is YSYEKL. The CDR3 loop spans 16 amino acids. V was pared by 4 bases and J by 2 bases, with 10 bases of the junction left unmatched. The CDR3 region is CASSLGQDGNTYEQYF. The CDR3, as DNA: TGCGCCAGCAGCCTGGGACAGGACGGGAATACCTACGAGCAGTACTTC.

The chain links TRBV27 to TRBJ1-5; D may be TRBD1 (5 bases). V shed 8 bases and J shed 0 bases, with 14 bases lying between them. The CDR3 contains 15 residues. Germline loops: CDR1 MNHEY, CDR2 SMNVEV (reference sequence). This CDR3 is CASAPRRGSNQPQHF. Written as DNA, the CDR3 is TGTGCCAGCGCACCTAGAAGGGGTAGCAATCAGCCCCAGCATTTT.

The chain recombines TRBV2 with TRBJ1-2; 11 nucleotides agree with TRBD1. V was pared by 8 bases and J by 8 bases, with 10 bases of the junction left unmatched. Germline CDR1 SNHLY, CDR2 FYNNEI. This CDR3 has 14 residues. The CDR3 region has the DNA TGTGCCAGCGGAAGGACAGGGGGCTCGGGCGGCTACACCTTC. Translating it yields CASGRTGGSGGYTF.

This clonotype occurred once. The genes are TRBV9 and TRBJ2-3; 8 bases are a match to TRBD2. Germline CDR1 SGDLS, CDR2 YYNGEE. CDR3 length equals 16 residues. V dropped 4 bases and J dropped 2; count of bases not matched to a gene: 9. DNA for the CDR3: TGTGCCAGCAGCACCGGGGCGGGAGGCGTCACAGATACGCAGTATTTT. As protein: CASSTGAGGVTDTQYF.

This clonotype was seen a few times. This chain uses TRBV20-1 with TRBJ1-1; no clear D gene. This CDR3 is 10 amino acids long. In germline, CDR1 is DFQATT, CDR2 SNEGSKA (reference sequence). V was cut by 3 bases and J by 7 bases, with 6 bases left in between. CDR3 protein: CSASGLEAFF. The CDR3 nucleotides read TGCAGTGCTAGTGGGCTTGAAGCTTTCTTT.

This clonotype was recorded only once. V usage is TRBV9 and J usage is TRBJ2-6; D may be TRBD1 (6 bases). This CDR3 comprises 16 residues. Looked up from germline, CDR1 is SGDLS and CDR2 is YYNGEE. Deletions cut 5 bases from V and 2 bases from J, with 14 bases between. Written as DNA, the CDR3 is TGTGCCAGCAGTCAACCCGGGACACCTGGGGCCAACGTCCTGACTTTC. Its translation is CASSQPGTPGANVLTF.

The V and J genes are TRBV4-1 and TRBJ1-1; maybe TRBD1 (6 bases). This CDR3 spans 15 amino acids. The V end lost 4 bases, the J end lost 2 bases, and 14 bases lay between the germline ends. Germline V gene sequence: CDR1 MGHRA, CDR2 YSYEKL. The chain's CDR3 is CASSLNVQGNTEAFF. For the CDR3, the DNA is TGCGCCAGCAGCCTCAACGTACAGGGAAACACTGAAGCTTTCTTT.

This clonotype was counted a few times. V gene TRBV29-1 combines with J gene TRBJ2-5; weak D call: TRBD2 (6 bases). V dropped 8 bases and J dropped 4 bases, with 20 bases sitting between them. Germline V gives CDR1 SQVTM, CDR2 ANQGSEA. This CDR3 comprises 14 residues. CDR3 sequence: CSSWAGYGGETQYF. CDR3 DNA: TGCAGCTCTTGGGCGGGGTACGGTGGAGAGACCCAGTACTTC. Looking up the rest from reference TRBV29-1 and TRBJ2-5 gives the full variable domain: SAVISQKPSRDICQRGTSLTIQCQVDSQVTMMFWYRQQPGQSLTLIATANQGSEATYESGFVIDKFPISRPNLTFSTLTVSNMSPEDSSIYLCSSWAGYGGETQYFGPGTRLLVL.

This sequence joins TRBV28 and TRBJ1-2; D ambiguous. Trimming left V 3 bases short and J 2 bases short, with 7 bases between. CDR3 size: 13 residues. Germline V lookup: CDR1 MDHEN, CDR2 SYDVKM. The CDR3: CASSFLTNYGYTF. The CDR3, as DNA: TGTGCCAGCAGTTTTCTAACGAACTATGGCTACACCTTC.

This clonotype was seen once. The chain is built from TRBV14 and TRBJ1-6, with D perhaps matching TRBD1 (6 bases). The CDR3 is made up of 15 amino acids. CDR1 is SGHDN, CDR2 FVKESK, per germline. V was trimmed by 4 bases and J by 7 bases, leaving 14 bases between them. The CDR3 spells CASSPRTAVNSPLHF. The CDR3 DNA follows: TGTGCCAGCAGCCCCCGGACAGCAGTAAATTCACCCCTCCACTTT. The full variable domain, in which reference TRBV14 and TRBJ1-6 provide the parts outside the CDR3, is EAGVTQFPSHSVIEKGQTVTLRCDPISGHDNLYWYRRVMGKEIKFLLHFVKESKQDESGMPNNRFLAERTGGTYSTLKVQPAELEDSGVYFCASSPRTAVNSPLHFGNGTRLTVT.

The genes are TRBV12-3 or TRBV12-4 and TRBJ2-7; TRBD1 matches at 8 bases. V gave up 2 bases and J gave up 3 bases; unmatched junction bases: 6. This CDR3 spans 15 amino acids. DNA of the CDR3: TGTGCCAGCAGTTTATCCCCTGACAGGGGCTACGAGCAGTACTTC. Translation gives CASSLSPDRGYEQYF.

The V and J genes are TRBV27 and TRBJ1-1; D unresolved. V shed 0 bases and J shed 8 bases, with 10 bases lying between them. Per the germline V gene, CDR1 is MNHEY and CDR2 is SMNVEV (reference sequence). This CDR3 spans 13 amino acids. CDR3 nucleotides: TGTGCCAGCAGTTTATCGTACACATTGGAAGCTTTCTTT. Its translation: CASSLSYTLEAFF.

The CDR3 sequence: CASSYSFGVRLVEKLFF. DNA of the CDR3: TGTGCCAGCAGTTACTCCTTCGGCGTGCGCCTCGTTGAAAAACTGTTTTTT. The V and J genes are TRBV6-5 and TRBJ1-4; the D is unclear. Germline lookup yields CDR1 MNHEY and CDR2 SVGAGI. Trimming cost V 0 bases and J 7 bases, with 18 bases left between them. The CDR3 contains 17 residues.

This clonotype was seen only a few times. The rearrangement joins TRBV7-9 to TRBJ1-2; D perhaps matches TRBD1 (6 bases). This CDR3 has 12 residues. CDR1 is SEHNR, CDR2 FQNEAQ, per germline (reference sequence). Trimming removed 5 bases from V and 10 bases from J, with 14 bases in between. This CDR3 is CASSPRDISYTF. In DNA form, the CDR3 reads TGTGCCAGCAGCCCCCGGGACATCTCCTACACCTTC.

The J gene is TRBJ2-1, the V gene TRBV27; 7 bases match TRBD1. J lost 7 bases, V lost 5 bases, and 5 bases had no gene match. The CDR3 has 13 amino acids. The V gene's germline CDR1 is MNHEY and CDR2 SMNVEV (reference sequence). In DNA, the CDR3 is TGTGCCAGCAGTGCGACAGGGAATAATGAGCAGTTCTTC. It specifies CASSATGNNEQFF.

V is TRBV4-1 and J is TRBJ2-2, with 8 bases lining up with TRBD1. The CDR3 covers 15 residues. The trim removed 9 bases at V and 2 bases at J, leaving 8 bases unmatched. The germline V gene encodes CDR1 MGHRA and CDR2 YSYEKL. In DNA, the CDR3 is TGCGCCAGTACCTTACAGGGGGATAACACCGGGGAGCTGTTTTTT. Protein sequence: CASTLQGDNTGELFF.

This clonotype was found a few times. The V gene is TRBV2, the J gene TRBJ2-1, with D hard to call. Deletions cut 6 bases from V and 0 bases from J, with 9 bases between. The CDR3 runs to 14 residues. CDR1 is SNHLY and CDR2 is FYNNEI in the germline V gene. The CDR3 DNA is TGTGCCAGCAGGCCGGAAAGCTCCTACAATGAGCAGTTCTTC. This gives the protein CASRPESSYNEQFF.

For this clonotype: Sequence at one end of the junction differs from germline and may be a read error. The genes are TRBV2 and TRBJ1-2; D is ambiguous. CDR1 SNHLY and CDR2 FYNNEI come from the germline V gene. The CDR3 consists of 13 residues. The CDR3 here is CASSEATAYDYTF. The CDR3 DNA reads as TGTGCCAGCAGTGAGGCGACCGCATATGACTACACCTTC.

The V call is TRBV10-3, the J call TRBJ2-5; D is uncertain. The V end lost 3 bases, the J end lost 4 bases, and 12 bases lay between the germline ends. Germline CDR1 ENHRY, CDR2 SYGVKD. The CDR3 loop spans 14 amino acids. CDR3 in DNA: TGTGCCATCAGTGACTCGGGCGGCGGAGAGACCCAGTACTTC. Encoded protein: CAISDSGGGETQYF.

The chain employs TRBV20-1 and TRBJ2-7; 8 bases fit TRBD2. The CDR3 length is 14 residues. Germline V gene data show CDR1 as DFQATT and CDR2 as SNEGSKA (reference sequence). Losses at the gene ends were 3 bases for V and 3 bases for J; bases not matched to a gene: 7. The CDR3 DNA is TGCAGTGCTAGGGTATTAGCGGGGTACTACGAGCAGTACTTC. As protein: CSARVLAGYYEQYF.

This clonotype has a handful of counts. The chain uses TRBV7-2 and TRBJ1-2; no clear D gene. The CDR3 has 13 amino acids. V dropped 5 bases and J dropped 4 bases, with 11 bases sitting between them. Germline V CDR1 and CDR2: SGHTA, FQGNSA. CDR3 protein: CASSTTTTYGYTF. The DNA for the CDR3 is TGTGCCAGCAGCACAACCACCACCTATGGCTACACCTTC.